The source of this T cell receptor beta chain is a study of shared clonotypes between healthy human individuals (dated by TCRdb to 2018 to 2020). Regarding the complete study: A few men and a couple of women, aged 18 to 49 years, made up the cohort. Per donor, three plates each were used for CD4 naive and CD4 memory, two for CD8 naive, and one for CD8 memory. The study deeply sequenced blood TCR repertoires of roughly five healthy adults to estimate repertoire size and the extent of clonotype sharing between individuals. Leukapheresis yielded between about 0.94 and 8.9 billion PBMCs per donor. To increase sequencing depth and limit assay-specific biases, TCR repertoire library preparation and sequencing were carried out by different laboratories using diverse techniques.

The CDR3 spans 15 residues, from the cysteine through the phenylalanine. The kept DNA is CDR3 alone, 45 bases in frame from the first base. The germline V gene gives CDR1 as MNHNS and CDR2 as SASEGT. Using the deep immunoSEQ assay, multiplex PCR amplified TCR CDR3 regions from genomic DNA. Extracted genomic DNA from each cell subset was spread evenly across all wells of several immunoSEQ 96-well plates, with each plate serving as a replicate. For sorted subsets, each replicate PCR was loaded with roughly 0.2 ug genomic DNA, equivalent to about 30,000 T cell genomes. Purified libraries were measured with a Qubit 3.0 fluorometer, size-checked on a Bioanalyzer 2100, and measured again with the KAPA Library Quantification kit. Each immunoSEQ 96-well plate was sequenced on its own single-read 150-cycle Illumina NextSeq 550 flow cell. On the authors' methods: Because only junctional sequences without quality scores were contained in the immunoSEQ output, filtering matching that applied to full-length reads could not be performed. Sequences were annotated with PyIR, a Python wrapper for IgBLAST v1.9, using IMGT germline references to assign V/J genes and CDR3. Reads were filtered out if the reads had weak V/J assignments (E-value above 1e-6), no CDR3, stop codons, out-of-frame junctions, or ambiguous translated residues. V3J clonotypes were defined by identical inferred V gene, J gene, and CDR3 amino acid sequence. Percentage overlap between repertoires was calculated by dividing the number of shared unique clonotypes by the size of the smaller repertoire. Richness of each repertoire was evaluated using RTK rarefaction, the Chao1 estimator, and Recon v2.1 estimates of unobserved clonotypes. OLGA was used to compute generation probabilities for all TCRbeta clonotypes that the gDNA method yielded from four donors. TCRdb's version of the immuneACCESS table is confined to in-frame rearrangements and falls short of the full clone set. An unresolved V gene accounts for under half of the shortfall where checked; the remainder is of unknown origin. V, J and clone size reflect that table, while D and trimming were determined from the DNA. The sample profile shows more than 2 million clones; approximately 94% of them were found once. 0.13% of the sample is taken by the ten largest.

Results the study describes overall, beyond this receptor: Compared with non-shared clonotypes, the clonotypes found in all four sorted-subset donors had higher generation probabilities. Pairwise subsampling indicated that sequencing depth was expected to affect the degree of clonotype sharing among donors. Sampling was limited to blood, and TCR repertoires in tissue likely differ from TCR repertoires in blood. Naive subsets generally had larger estimated clonotype richness than memory subsets did. Because the study included only a small number of donors, the genetic and exposure-history diversity represented was limited. Sharing across several donors was observed for 4.5% to 6.5% of naive CD4, under 4% of naive CD8, 2% to 2.5% of memory CD4, and about 0.4% of memory CD8 clonotypes. Rarefaction of sorted-subset datasets indicated incomplete sequencing despite the large sequencing depth.

The donors were healthy, HIV-negative adults with no recently reported acute infections or vaccinations. Every donor was a Caucasian adult living in Nashville, Tennessee, USA. CD4+ T cells were enriched through magnetic negative selection, after which naive cells were positively selected on CD45RA and the remaining negative fraction served as the memory subset. After blood collection by leukapheresis, PBMCs were isolated using Ficoll-Histopaque density gradient centrifugation and then cryopreserved in the vapor phase of liquid nitrogen. Analytical flow cytometry was used to check the purity and quantity of every magnetically sorted T cell population. Each sorted fraction had its genomic DNA isolated and then quantified by UV absorbance on a Nanodrop 2000c. With regard to this clone: The clone's antigen remains unknown. The junction differs from germline at one of its ends, possibly a read error.

The rearranged segments are TRBV6-1 and TRBJ1-6, with a tentative D gene TRBD1 over 5 matching bases. The sequence was obtained from a man aged 18 to 30 in good health. Material: naive CD4+ T cells sorted from blood. Read against the paper, the sample's cell subset or site label means: CD45RA+ positively selected. Read as DNA, the sequence is TGTGCCAGCAGTGAACCCAGGGCCTACAATTCACCCCTCCACTTT. Its protein is CASSEPRAYNSPLHF.